Listed here is a single T cell receptor beta chain. Its specificity is not known. The entry originates in a study of cytomegalovirus exposure and HLA in healthy donors. PCR involved 60 Vbeta and 13 Jbeta primers. The method was immunoSEQ multiplex PCR; TCRdb's version includes in-frame clones alone and lacks a portion of them. The sample consists of nearly 65,000 clones, 73% of them appearing once. Notes on the study in general: In terms of immune exposure information, only CMV serostatus was available. Cytomegalovirus-associated status was assigned to 164 TCR beta chains. Earlier analysis looked at TCR beta V segments, and most were productive about 90% or about 30% of the time.

Germline CDR1 reads SGHTA; CDR2 reads FQGTGA. Trimming pared 0 bases from V and 5 bases from J, leaving 7 bases between. The CDR3 consists of 13 residues. The source is a man in his forties or fifties in good health and CMV-seronegative. The sequencing sample was made of PBMCs. This chain links TRBV7-3 with TRBJ1-2; D gene unclear. The CDR3: CASSLTHGYGYTF. Written as DNA, the CDR3 is TGTGCCAGCAGCTTAACTCACGGTTATGGCTACACCTTC.